This entry concerns a single TCR beta chain. Repertoires were generated with immunoSEQ multiplex PCR, while TCRdb's copy carries only in-frame clones and drops some. Of more than 9,500 clones in the sample, less than 70% were seen once. This specimen comes from a study of sequential checkpoint blockade in melanoma. On the study more broadly: First-line arms were nivolumab then ipilimumab, or the reverse, randomized 1:1. Maintenance nivolumab came after either treatment sequence.

The treatment is: randomized to nivolumab then ipilimumab (arm A) or the reverse (arm B). DNA-damaging chemotherapy had not been given to any patient beforehand. Sorted cells were live CD3+CD8+, lacking CD19 and CD56, from PBMCs. This CDR3 comprises 15 residues. Germline lookup yields CDR1 MNHNY and CDR2 SVGAGI (reference sequence). Trimming shortened V by 2 bases and J by 4 bases, and 11 bases separated the two germline ends. The chain has TRBV6-6 and TRBJ2-2; TRBD1 might be the D (6 bases). The source material was CD8+ T cells sorted from blood (inferred from file names), sampled from a patient given nivolumab and ipilimumab in sequence. This TCR derives from a human donor with melanoma. CDR3: CASSYKGGSTGELFF. CDR3 bases: TGTGCCAGCAGTTACAAAGGGGGATCCACCGGGGAGCTGTTTTTT.